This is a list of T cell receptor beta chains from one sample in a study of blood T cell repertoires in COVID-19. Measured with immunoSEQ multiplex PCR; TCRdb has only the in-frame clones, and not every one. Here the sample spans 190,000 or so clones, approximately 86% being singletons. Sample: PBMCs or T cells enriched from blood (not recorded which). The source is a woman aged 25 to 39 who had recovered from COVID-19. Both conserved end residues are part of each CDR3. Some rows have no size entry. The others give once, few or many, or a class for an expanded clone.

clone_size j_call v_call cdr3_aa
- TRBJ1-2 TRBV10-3 CAISGDRGDGYTF
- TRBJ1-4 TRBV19 CASSRGQGPEKLFF
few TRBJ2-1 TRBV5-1 CASSLWGQNEQFF
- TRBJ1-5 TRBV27 CASSLEGYSNQPQHF
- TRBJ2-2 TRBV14 CASSPRLAGVVFF
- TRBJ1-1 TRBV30 CAWSPSAGNTEAFF
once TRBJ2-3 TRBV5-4 CASSEQGASTDTQYF
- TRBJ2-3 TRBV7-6 CASSLSVSGTDTQYF
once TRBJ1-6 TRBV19 CASSIRERRGSPLHF
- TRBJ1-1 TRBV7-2 CASSLNRGQAEAFF
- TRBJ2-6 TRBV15 CATSSRLGQRSTGANVLTF
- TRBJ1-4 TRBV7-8 CASSSRDSPTNEKLFF
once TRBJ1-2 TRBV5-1 CASSLVFPGANYGYTF
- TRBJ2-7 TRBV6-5 CASNPYGSYEQYF
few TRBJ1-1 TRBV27 CASSSIWRNTEAFF
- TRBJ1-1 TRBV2 CASSIRGNTEAFF
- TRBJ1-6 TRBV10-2 CASSESWTGGDSPLHF
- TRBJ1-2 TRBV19 CASSPGGVGVYGYTF
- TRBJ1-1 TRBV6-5 CASSYKAAAWSTEAFF
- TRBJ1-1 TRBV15 CATSRYTLVGTEAFF
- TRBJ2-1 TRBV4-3 CASSPIAVDTYNEQFF
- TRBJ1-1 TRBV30 CAWTGGLEDTEAFF
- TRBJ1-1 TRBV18 CASSPPNDRARTEAFF
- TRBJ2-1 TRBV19 CASTRGRPRDEQFF
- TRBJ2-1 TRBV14 CASSQEDRGWYNEQFF
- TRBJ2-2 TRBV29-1 CSVKGVIAGGTGELFF
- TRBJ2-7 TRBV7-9 CASSLWDRSHEQYF
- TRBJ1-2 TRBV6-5 CASRQKGAANYGYTF
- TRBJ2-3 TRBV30 CAWTLLAGLGDTQYF
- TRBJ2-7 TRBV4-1 CASSQGAGVWDEQYF
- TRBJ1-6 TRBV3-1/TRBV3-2 CASSQEGQGSYNSPLHF
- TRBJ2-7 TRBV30 CAWMAGRSPFYEQYF
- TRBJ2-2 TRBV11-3 CASSESPYLAGEGTGELFF